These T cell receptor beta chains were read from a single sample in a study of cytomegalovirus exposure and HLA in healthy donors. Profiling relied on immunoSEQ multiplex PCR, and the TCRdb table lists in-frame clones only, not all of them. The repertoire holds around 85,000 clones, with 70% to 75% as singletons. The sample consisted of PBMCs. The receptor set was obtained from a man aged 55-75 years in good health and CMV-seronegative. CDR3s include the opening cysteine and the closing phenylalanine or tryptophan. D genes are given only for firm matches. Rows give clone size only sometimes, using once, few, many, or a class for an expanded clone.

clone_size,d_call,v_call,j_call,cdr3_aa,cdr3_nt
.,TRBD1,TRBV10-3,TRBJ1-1,CAIRDRGPAFF,TGTGCCATCAGGGACAGGGGGCCTGCTTTCTTT
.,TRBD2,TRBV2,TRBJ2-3,CASSDPAGDLTDTQYF,TGTGCCAGCAGTGACCCAGCGGGGGACCTCACAGATACGCAGTATTTT
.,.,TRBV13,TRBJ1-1,CASSLGRLEAFF,TGTGCCAGCAGCTTAGGGAGGCTGGAAGCTTTCTTT
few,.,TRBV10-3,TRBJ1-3,CAIREDSSGNTIYF,TGTGCCATCAGGGAGGACAGTTCTGGAAACACCATATATTTT
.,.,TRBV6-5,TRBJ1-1,CASSYRGLMNTEAFF,TGTGCCAGCAGTTACCGGGGACTGATGAACACTGAAGCTTTCTTT
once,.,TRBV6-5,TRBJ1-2,CASRGFNYGYTF,TGTGCCAGCAGGGGCTTTAACTATGGCTACACCTTC
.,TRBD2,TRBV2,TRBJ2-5,CASRELGLAGAETQYF,TGTGCCAGCAGAGAACTAGGACTAGCGGGGGCCGAGACCCAGTACTTC
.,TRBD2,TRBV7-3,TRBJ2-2,CASSPPEAGGGNTGELFF,TGTGCCAGCAGCCCGCCGGAAGCGGGCGGGGGGAACACCGGGGAGCTGTTTTTT
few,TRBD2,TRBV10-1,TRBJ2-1,CASSPRTRGEQFF,TGCGCCAGCTCCCCCCGGACTAGAGGTGAGCAGTTCTTC
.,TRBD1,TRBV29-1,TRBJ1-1,CSATRDRGMDTEAFF,TGCAGCGCCACCCGGGACAGGGGGATGGACACTGAAGCTTTCTTT